This TCR beta chain was documented in a study of technical replicates of blood from a handful of donors. The CDR3 has 15 residues. The ends were cut back, 3 bases at V and 9 bases at J, with 18 bases in the middle. Germline CDR1 LNHDA, CDR2 SQIVND (reference sequence). The data were produced by immunoSEQ multiplex PCR, yet TCRdb's version contains in-frame clones alone and is incomplete. The table shows approximately 81,000 clones, with approximately 94% occurring only once. The sample comprised T cells isolated from PBMCs. This TCR came from a human donor in good health. The genes are TRBV19 and TRBJ2-1; D is possibly TRBD2 (6 bases). CDR3 DNA sequence: TGTGCCAGTAGTATGCGGGGTCAGACTTTAACTGAGCAGTTCTTC. Protein sequence: CASSMRGQTLTEQFF. Filled out from reference TRBV19 and TRBJ2-1, the complete variable domain reads DGGITQSPKYLFRKEGQNVTLSCEQNLNHDAMYWYRQDPGQGLRLIYYSQIVNDFQKGDIAEGYSVSREKKESFPLTVTSAQKNPTAFYLCASSMRGQTLTEQFFGPGTRLTVL.